These 18 T cell receptor beta chains originate from one sample sequenced in a study of control samples from healthy donors and cancer patients. The repertoire was sequenced with immunoSEQ multiplex PCR; TCRdb's copy has only in-frame clones and lacks some. The sample has about 54,000 clones, roughly 96% seen once; the top ten hold around 1.9%. The material sequenced was blood. All receptors come from a woman in her 30s in good health.

The chain couples TRBV7-2 to TRBJ1-5, with D possibly being TRBD1 (5 bases). Trimming left V 5 bases short and J 4 bases short, with 15 bases between. CDR3 length: 15 amino acids. Germline assignment: CDR1 SGHTA and CDR2 FQGNSA. CDR3 sequence reads: CASSRDGRPNQPQHF. CDR3 nucleotide sequence: TGTGCCAGCAGCCGGGACGGGCGACCTAATCAGCCCCAGCATTTT. The whole variable domain, remainder taken from reference TRBV7-2 and TRBJ1-5, is GAGVSQSPSNKVTEKGKDVELRCDPISGHTALYWYRQSLGQGLEFLIYFQGNSAPDKSGLPSDRFSAERTGGSVSTLTIQRTQQEDSAVYLCASSRDGRPNQPQHFGDGTRLSIL.

V gene TRBV7-2 combines with J gene TRBJ1-4; D is possibly TRBD1 (5 bases). CDR3 size: 19 residues. Between the trimmed V and J ends, which lost 4 bases and 4 bases, there was a span of 25 bases. CDR1 is SGHTA, CDR2 FQGNSA, per germline. CDR3 coding DNA: TGTGCCAGCAGCTACGACCTCCTCCGGGACGTCGAAGGTAATGAAAAACTGTTTTTT. Translating it yields CASSYDLLRDVEGNEKLFF.

This clone was found once. This chain joins TRBV9 and TRBJ2-3; the D gene is possibly TRBD1 (5 bases). The CDR3 is 15 amino acids. V was clipped by 3 bases and J by 2 bases, with 13 bases between them. The V gene's germline CDR1 is SGDLS and CDR2 YYNGEE. DNA for the CDR3: TGTGCCAGCAGCGCCTCCCGCAGGGCCACAGATACGCAGTATTTT. Amino acid sequence: CASSASRRATDTQYF. Full variable domain (missing parts from reference TRBV9 and TRBJ2-3): DSGVTQTPKHLITATGQRVTLRCSPRSGDLSVYWYQQSLDQGLQFLIQYYNGEERAKGNILERFSAQQFPDLHSELNLSSLELGDSALYFCASSASRRATDTQYFGPGTRLTVL.

The V call is TRBV5-4, the J call TRBJ2-7; D gene unclear. The CDR3 spans 13 residues. Germline assignment: CDR1 SGHNT and CDR2 YYREEE (reference sequence). The ends were cut back, 0 bases at V and 3 bases at J, with 7 bases in the middle. CDR3 loop: CASSLALNYEQYF. In DNA, the CDR3 is TGTGCCAGCAGCTTGGCACTCAACTACGAGCAGTACTTC.

The genes are TRBV6-2 or TRBV6-3 and TRBJ1-1, with D perhaps matching TRBD1 (5 bases). Germline-derived CDR1 and CDR2 are MNHEY and SVGEGT. The CDR3 runs to 15 residues. V was cut by 0 bases and J by 5 bases, with 13 bases left in between. The CDR3 reads CASSYSNLGGTEAFF. For the CDR3, the DNA is TGTGCCAGCAGTTACTCTAACCTCGGGGGGACTGAAGCTTTCTTT.

This rearrangement joins TRBV7-2 to TRBJ2-1, with D possibly being TRBD2 (6 bases). V dropped 4 bases and J dropped 4 bases, with 20 bases sitting between them. The CDR3 loop spans 17 amino acids. The germline V gene encodes CDR1 SGHTA and CDR2 FQGNSA. The CDR3 region is CASSSFRWRDLYNEQFF. The DNA of the CDR3 is TGTGCCAGCAGCTCCTTCCGCTGGCGGGATCTTTACAATGAGCAGTTCTTC.

This clone was recorded only once. The chain recombines TRBV15 with TRBJ1-2, with 8 nucleotides matching TRBD1. J was trimmed by 7 bases and V by 1 base; bases with no gene match: 8. The CDR3 spans 15 residues. CDR1 and CDR2 from the germline V gene are LNHNV and YYDKDF (reference sequence). This chain's CDR3 is CATSRVDRGPGGYTF. As DNA, the CDR3 is TGTGCCACCAGCAGAGTTGACAGGGGCCCTGGTGGCTACACCTTC.

The V and J genes are TRBV28 and TRBJ2-7, with a possible D match to TRBD1 (6 bases). Germline assignment: CDR1 MDHEN and CDR2 SYDVKM. Trimming cost V 6 bases and J 2 bases, with 14 bases left between them. The CDR3 spans 14 residues. The CDR3 nucleotides are TGTGCCAGCAGGCCGGGACACTCAGCCTACGAGCAGTACTTC. This encodes CASRPGHSAYEQYF.

This chain connects TRBV18 to TRBJ1-5, with TRBD1 identical over 7 bases. The junction had 4 bases not matched to a gene; V was cut back by 1 base and J by 4 bases. The germline V gene has CDR1 KGHSH and CDR2 LQKENI. CDR3 length: 15 residues. CDR3 protein: CASSPQGAGNQPQHF. The CDR3, as DNA: TGTGCCAGCTCACCACAGGGGGCAGGTAATCAGCCCCAGCATTTT.

The chain employs TRBV6-5 and TRBJ2-3; 7 bases fit TRBD1. The V gene end was trimmed by 6 bases and the J gene end by 4 bases; junction bases not matched to a gene: 10. The germline gives CDR1 MNHEY, CDR2 SVGAGI. The CDR3 spans 15 residues. The CDR3 here is CASRTYLDRSDTQYF. CDR3 nucleotide sequence: TGTGCCAGCAGGACCTACTTGGACAGGTCAGATACGCAGTATTTT.

The V call is TRBV30, the J call TRBJ1-3, with TRBD1 as a possible D gene (5 bases). CDR3 length equals 15 residues. Trimming stripped 3 bases from V and 2 bases from J, with 14 bases between. The germline V gene has CDR1 GTSNPN and CDR2 SVGIG (reference sequence). CDR3 coding DNA: TGTGCCTGGAGCCCAAACGGGGGAACTGGAAACACCATATATTTT. It is translated as CAWSPNGGTGNTIYF.

The rearrangement joins TRBV3-1 (or the pseudogene TRBV3-2) to TRBJ1-5; D gene ambiguous. CDR3 size: 15 residues. V was pared by 0 bases and J by 5 bases, with 11 bases between. Germline values: CDR1 LGHDT, CDR2 YNNKEL (reference sequence). The CDR3 DNA is TGTGCCAGCAGCCAAGACGGTGGTTCTGATCAGCCCCAGCATTTT. Its translation is CASSQDGGSDQPQHF.

The chain couples TRBV11-2 to TRBJ2-2; D gene ambiguous. This CDR3 is 11 amino acids long. Germline CDR1 is SGHAT and CDR2 is FQNNGV. Trimming took 3 bases from V and 7 from J, leaving 3 bases between them. CDR3 region: CASSLLGELFF. DNA for the CDR3: TGTGCCAGCAGCTTGCTCGGGGAGCTGTTTTTT.

The CDR3 DNA is TGTGCCTGGAAAGGTGACTATGGCTACACCTTC. Translation gives CAWKGDYGYTF. The V gene is TRBV30, the J gene TRBJ1-2; no firm D call. V was pared by 4 bases and J by 3 bases, with 6 bases between. CDR1 and CDR2 (germline): GTSNPN, SVGIG (reference sequence). The CDR3 loop spans 11 amino acids.

The chain links TRBV6-5 to TRBJ2-1, with a tentative D call TRBD1 (6 bases). The CDR3 spans 15 residues. Germline V gene sequence: CDR1 MNHEY, CDR2 SVGAGI. Trimming removed 7 bases from V and 5 bases from J, with 18 bases in between. Here the CDR3 DNA reads TGTGCCAGCATTCCACCCCGGACAGCCAACAATGAGCAGTTCTTC. Encoded protein: CASIPPRTANNEQFF.

CDR3 region: CASRRFGGLADSYEQYF. CDR3 coding DNA: TGTGCCAGCAGACGTTTTGGGGGACTAGCTGATTCCTACGAGCAGTACTTC. J is TRBJ2-7 and V is TRBV27; 9 positions agree with TRBD2. V trimming: 6 bases; J trimming: 1 base; junction bases outside the gene matches: 13. Germline V gene data show CDR1 as MNHEY and CDR2 as SMNVEV (reference sequence). CDR3 length: 17 amino acids.

The chain employs TRBV5-1 and TRBJ2-5; 9 bases match TRBD1. V shed 2 bases, J shed 5 bases, and the junction held 19 bases outside the gene matches. Germline-derived CDR1 and CDR2 are SGHRS and YFSETQ. The CDR3 is 19 amino acids. CDR3 loop: CASSFNPKIRDRDVETQYF. The CDR3 DNA is TGCGCCAGCAGCTTTAACCCGAAGATCCGGGACAGGGACGTGGAGACCCAGTACTTC.

This chain uses TRBV18 with TRBJ2-5, with a possible D match to TRBD2 (5 bases). Germline V gives CDR1 KGHSH, CDR2 LQKENI. The CDR3 extends over 13 amino acids. V was clipped by 3 bases and J by 2 bases, with 7 bases between them. CDR3 amino acids: CASSPRGQETQYF. CDR3 coding DNA: TGTGCCAGCTCACCCCGGGGACAAGAGACCCAGTACTTC.